The 13 T cell receptor beta chains given below trace back to one sample, sequenced in a study of identical twins. From the 5' RACE reads, TCRdb called clonotypes with MiXCR, one entry per CDR3 protein. The sample records a few hundred thousand distinct CDR3 sequences, roughly an eighth being singletons. The sample was also reused in another study, on yellow fever vaccine responses in identical twins.

The sample comprised CD8+ T cells sorted from blood. The receptors were sampled from a woman under 30 in good health.

At least ten counts were recorded for this clonotype. J is TRBJ2-7 and V is TRBV12-3 or TRBV12-4, with 8 bases identical to TRBD1. The CDR3 has 17 amino acids. The J segment lost 4 bases and the V segment lost 1 base, leaving 12 bases of the junction unmatched. As DNA, the CDR3 is TGTGCCAGCAGTTTAGATTGGTGGACAGGGTCGGGGTACGAGCAGTACTTC. It is translated as CASSLDWWTGSGYEQYF.

The rearrangement links TRBV27 to TRBJ2-5, with D maybe TRBD2 (6 bases). Trimming stripped 1 base from V and 3 bases from J, with 12 bases between. The CDR3 is 15 amino acids. The germline V gene has CDR1 MNHEY and CDR2 SMNVEV (reference sequence). CDR3 sequence reads: CASSLYQWEEETQYF. CDR3 sequence (DNA): TGTGCCAGCAGTTTATATCAATGGGAGGAAGAGACCCAGTACTTC.

This clonotype showed up just a few times. The chain carries TRBV27 and TRBJ2-1, with D maybe TRBD2 (10 bases). V shed 3 bases and J shed 4 bases, with 25 bases lying between them. The CDR3 loop spans 19 amino acids. Looked up from germline, CDR1 is MNHEY and CDR2 is SMNVEV (reference sequence). The CDR3: CASSFPGQGVSGRYNEQFF. Here the CDR3 DNA reads TGTGCCAGCAGTTTTCCGGGACAGGGTGTTAGCGGGAGGTACAATGAGCAGTTCTTC.

The chain links TRBV20-1 to TRBJ2-5; D gene ambiguous. The CDR3 length is 13 residues. Germline CDR1 and CDR2: DFQATT and SNEGSKA (reference sequence). V was clipped by 3 bases and J by 3 bases, with 11 bases between them. The CDR3: CSARDPPEETQYF. The CDR3 DNA reads TGCAGTGCTAGGGACCCTCCCGAAGAGACCCAGTACTTC.

This chain joins TRBV7-2 and TRBJ1-4; D is perhaps TRBD1 (5 bases). CDR1 and CDR2 from the germline V gene are SGHTA and FQGNSA. V lost 5 bases and J lost 6, with 13 bases in between. This CDR3 has 14 residues. CDR3 sequence: CASSPRGRHEKLFF. The CDR3 DNA follows: TGTGCCAGCAGCCCGAGGGGCAGACATGAAAAACTGTTTTTT.

This clonotype was seen more than once but under ten times. The CDR3 reads CATSDPSSGRERETQYF. The CDR3 DNA sequence: TGTGCCACCAGTGATCCCTCTAGCGGGAGGGAGCGAGAGACCCAGTACTTC. The chain links TRBV24-1 to TRBJ2-5; 12 nucleotides match TRBD2. CDR3 size: 17 residues. Losses at the gene ends were 3 bases for V and 4 bases for J; bases not matched to a gene: 8. Germline V gives CDR1 KGHDR, CDR2 SFDVKD.

In this sample, this clonotype turned up a few times. CDR3 bases: TGTGCCACCAGTGACCCGGACAGGGGGATAGATACGCAGTATTTT. Protein: CATSDPDRGIDTQYF. The chain joins TRBV24-1 to TRBJ2-3; 10 nucleotides agree with TRBD1. The V gene end was trimmed by 4 bases and the J gene end by 5 bases; junction bases not matched to a gene: 5. CDR3 length: 15 residues. The germline gives CDR1 KGHDR, CDR2 SFDVKD.

V and J are TRBV28 and TRBJ2-3; D is possibly TRBD2 (5 bases). The V end was cut by 1 base, the J end by 4 bases, with 12 bases between. Germline lookup yields CDR1 MDHEN and CDR2 SYDVKM. This CDR3 is built from 15 residues. The CDR3 nucleotides read TGTGCCAGCAGTTTATCCCTCACTAGTGCAGATACGCAGTATTTT. Protein product: CASSLSLTSADTQYF.

The CDR3: CASSYSRLAGVYEQYF. CDR3 nucleotides: TGTGCCAGCAGTTACTCCCGGCTAGCGGGAGTCTACGAGCAGTACTTC. V is TRBV6-5 and J is TRBJ2-7, with 10 nucleotides matching TRBD2. The length of the CDR3 is 16 residues. Germline V lookup: CDR1 MNHEY, CDR2 SVGAGI. V was pared by 0 bases and J by 3 bases, with 5 bases of the junction left unmatched.

This sequence joins TRBV29-1 and TRBJ2-1, with 12 bases lining up with TRBD2. The J segment lost 2 bases and the V segment lost 1 base, leaving 3 bases of the junction unmatched. Per the germline V gene, CDR1 is SQVTM and CDR2 is ANQGSEA. The CDR3 runs to 16 residues. Here the CDR3 reads CSVEGTSGTAYNEQFF. The CDR3 DNA reads as TGCAGCGTTGAAGGGACTAGCGGGACCGCCTACAATGAGCAGTTCTTC.

This rearrangement joins TRBV3-1 to TRBJ2-1, with 9 bases fitting TRBD1. The germline V gene has CDR1 LGHDT and CDR2 YNNKEL (reference sequence). J gave up 8 bases and V 4 bases, and 9 bases lay outside the gene matches. CDR3 length: 15 amino acids. The CDR3 sequence is CASSRRQGVGDEQFF. The CDR3, as DNA: TGTGCCAGCAGCCGAAGACAGGGGGTAGGCGATGAGCAGTTCTTC.

There are a few counts of this clonotype. V is TRBV13 and J is TRBJ2-7; D ambiguous. V was pared by 4 bases and J by 4 bases, with 14 bases between. There are 14 residues in the CDR3. Germline CDR1 PRHDT, CDR2 FYEKMQ (reference sequence). The CDR3 reads CASSYGDGQYEQYF. The CDR3 region has the DNA TGTGCCAGCAGCTATGGTGACGGTCAATACGAGCAGTACTTC.

Only a few counts were recorded for this clonotype. The chain recombines TRBV7-9 with TRBJ2-1, with 12 bases lining up with TRBD1. This CDR3 region has 15 residues. V dropped 6 bases and J dropped 7; count of bases not matched to a gene: 7. The germline V gene encodes CDR1 SEHNR and CDR2 FQNEAQ (reference sequence). Here the CDR3 reads CASSLGQGAMNEQFF. The CDR3 DNA follows: TGTGCCAGCAGTTTGGGACAGGGGGCGATGAATGAGCAGTTCTTC.